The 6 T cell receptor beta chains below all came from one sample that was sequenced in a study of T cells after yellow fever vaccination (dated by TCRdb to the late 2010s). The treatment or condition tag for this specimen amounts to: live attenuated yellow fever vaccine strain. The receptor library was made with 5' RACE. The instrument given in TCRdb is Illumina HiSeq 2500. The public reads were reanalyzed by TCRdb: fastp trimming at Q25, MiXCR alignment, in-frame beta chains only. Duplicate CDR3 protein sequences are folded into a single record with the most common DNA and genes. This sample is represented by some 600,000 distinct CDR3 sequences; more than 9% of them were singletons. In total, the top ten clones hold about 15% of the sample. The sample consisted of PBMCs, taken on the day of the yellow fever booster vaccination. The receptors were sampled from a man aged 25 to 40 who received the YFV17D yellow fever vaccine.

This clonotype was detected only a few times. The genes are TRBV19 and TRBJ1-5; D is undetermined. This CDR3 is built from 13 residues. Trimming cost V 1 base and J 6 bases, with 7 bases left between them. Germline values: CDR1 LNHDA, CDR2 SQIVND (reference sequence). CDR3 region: CASSIVASQPQHF. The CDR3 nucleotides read TGTGCCAGTAGTATAGTGGCCAGTCAGCCCCAGCATTTT. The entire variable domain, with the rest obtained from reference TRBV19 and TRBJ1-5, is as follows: DGGITQSPKYLFRKEGQNVTLSCEQNLNHDAMYWYRQDPGQGLRLIYYSQIVNDFQKGDIAEGYSVSREKKESFPLTVTSAQKNPTAFYLCASSIVASQPQHFGDGTRLSIL.

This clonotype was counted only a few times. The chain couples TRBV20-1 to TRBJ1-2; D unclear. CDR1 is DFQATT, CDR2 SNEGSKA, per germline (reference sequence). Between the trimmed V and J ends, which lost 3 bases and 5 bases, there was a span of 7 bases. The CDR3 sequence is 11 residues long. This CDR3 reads CSASVEYGYTF. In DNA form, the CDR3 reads TGCAGTGCTAGTGTTGAGTATGGCTACACCTTC.

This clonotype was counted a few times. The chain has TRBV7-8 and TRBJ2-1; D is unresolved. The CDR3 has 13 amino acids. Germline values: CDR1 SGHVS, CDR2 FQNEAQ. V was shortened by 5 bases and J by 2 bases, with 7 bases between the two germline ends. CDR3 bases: TGTGCCAGCAGCAGGAAGGCCTACAATGAGCAGTTCTTC. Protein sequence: CASSRKAYNEQFF.

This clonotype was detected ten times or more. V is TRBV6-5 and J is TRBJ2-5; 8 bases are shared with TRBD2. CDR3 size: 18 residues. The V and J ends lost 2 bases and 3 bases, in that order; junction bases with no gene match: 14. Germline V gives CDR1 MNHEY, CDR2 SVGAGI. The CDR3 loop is CASSYGRLALNTKETQYF. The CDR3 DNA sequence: TGTGCCAGCAGTTACGGGCGACTAGCGCTCAACACGAAAGAGACCCAGTACTTC.

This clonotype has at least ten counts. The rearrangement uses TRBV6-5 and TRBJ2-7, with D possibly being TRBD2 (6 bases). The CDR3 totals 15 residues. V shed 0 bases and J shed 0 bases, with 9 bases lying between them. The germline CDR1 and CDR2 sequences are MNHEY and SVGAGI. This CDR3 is CASSYSGGISYEQYF. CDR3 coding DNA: TGTGCCAGCAGTTACTCGGGCGGGATCTCCTACGAGCAGTACTTC.

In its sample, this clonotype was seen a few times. The CDR3 DNA reads as TGTGCCAGCAGTTCGGGGGGGGGTCTCTGGAGCGAGCAGTACTTC. This encodes CASSSGGGLWSEQYF. The V call is TRBV28, the J call TRBJ2-7; 8 nucleotides line up with TRBD2. V lost 4 bases and J lost 6; bases outside the gene matches: 11. The CDR3 length is 15 residues. The germline V gene has CDR1 MDHEN and CDR2 SYDVKM.